This T cell receptor beta chain came from a study of blood T cells in healthy people across ages. A J-beta primer mix and a sample-barcoded 5' primer were used in a second PCR of roughly 7 to 12 cycles. In TCRdb, the 5' RACE reads were re-called with MiXCR into one record per CDR3 protein. In the table there are 780,000 or so distinct CDR3 sequences, roughly 50% of which are singletons. In germline, CDR1 is MNHEY, CDR2 SMNVEV (reference sequence). V lost 5 bases, J lost 9 bases, and 14 bases stayed unmatched. CDR3 size: 17 residues. Isolation per sample recovered at least 7 million PBMCs. Regarding the study as a whole: It was not known whether donors were CMV positive (a possible confounder of expanded clonotype changes). PBMCs went unsorted, and a conclusive naive versus antigen-experienced comparison was therefore prevented.

Worth noting for this clonotype: Its antigen remains unknown.

The chain carries TRBV27 and TRBJ2-1; 12 positions agree with TRBD2. Sample: blood. The source is a man older than 75 in good health. The CDR3 here is CASSAGGAGLAGIEQFF. For the CDR3, the DNA is TGTGCCAGCAGTGCAGGGGGCGCCGGACTAGCGGGAATTGAGCAGTTCTTC.